This T cell receptor beta chain was identified in a study of T-cell memory formation after mild COVID-19. General study results and limits: Among CD4+ contracting clones, most were CM and EM, and CD8+ ones EMRA. Memory sampled before infection contained some responding clones, suggesting cross-reactive memory joined.

To note about this clonotype: Its target is not known.

TCRalpha and TCRbeta libraries used 5'RACE with constant-segment primers and UMIs. TCRdb reanalysed the 5' RACE reads using MiXCR and keeps one entry per CDR3 protein. Here the sample spans 250,000 to 350,000 distinct CDR3 sequences, more than 15% being singletons. This receptor was obtained from a man aged 18 to 35 who had mild COVID-19 (a few samples of this study predate the infection). Cell type and time point are not known. The material sequenced was PBMCs or a T cell subset sorted from them (not recorded which).

CDR3 DNA: TGTGCCAGCAGCTTCCGGGACGGAACGTTTGAACGAGGCTACACCTTC. As protein: CASSFRDGTFERGYTF. This chain connects TRBV7-3 to TRBJ1-2, with D possibly matching TRBD1 (5 bases). V shed 3 bases and J shed 8 bases, with 22 bases lying between them. Per the germline V gene, CDR1 is SGHTA and CDR2 is FQGTGA. CDR3 size: 16 residues.